This passage covers 25 T cell receptor beta chains from one sample sequenced in a study of T cells in localized non-small cell lung cancer. Clones were sequenced by immunoSEQ multiplex PCR, and TCRdb holds only the in-frame ones, with some missing. The sample holds fewer than 90,000 clones, just under 85% seen once. The sample in question was peripheral blood, obtained before any cancer treatment. The receptors shown here come from a man aged 40-75 years with stage I lung adenocarcinoma.

This clone was counted between two and nine times. V usage is TRBV28 and J usage is TRBJ1-3; unclear D gene. This CDR3 is built from 14 residues. Per germline, CDR1 MDHEN and CDR2 SYDVKM. The V end was cut by 3 bases, the J end by 2 bases, with 8 bases between. The chain's CDR3 is CASSLISTGNTIYF. CDR3 DNA: TGTGCCAGCAGTTTGATCTCTACTGGAAACACCATATATTTT.

This clone showed up just a few times. This chain connects TRBV5-1 to TRBJ2-3; 9 bases are shared with TRBD2. This CDR3 is 16 amino acids long. V gave up 3 bases and J gave up 2 bases; unmatched junction bases: 7. Germline assignment: CDR1 SGHRS and CDR2 YFSETQ. The CDR3 DNA reads TGCGCCAGCAGCTCCATGACTAGCGGCCCCACAGATACGCAGTATTTT. It is translated as CASSSMTSGPTDTQYF.

This sequence joins TRBV19 and TRBJ1-2; possible D gene TRBD1, 6 bases. The germline gives CDR1 LNHDA, CDR2 SQIVND (reference sequence). This CDR3 comprises 14 residues. Trimming shortened V by 4 bases and J by 5 bases, and 14 bases separated the two germline ends. This chain's CDR3 is CASSTPGARYGYTF. DNA for the CDR3: TGTGCCAGTAGTACTCCGGGGGCGAGGTATGGCTACACCTTC.

CDR3 sequence reads: CASSQRPGAPGNTIYF. CDR3 nucleotide sequence: TGTGCCAGCAGCCAACGCCCCGGGGCGCCTGGAAACACCATATATTTT. This chain joins TRBV7-6 and TRBJ1-3, with TRBD1 as a possible D gene (5 bases). Trimming left V 5 bases short and J 2 bases short, with 16 bases between. This CDR3 contains 16 residues. Germline CDR1 reads SGHVS; CDR2 reads FNYEAQ.

This clone was seen a single time. V gene TRBV30 combines with J gene TRBJ2-3; 12 bases agree with TRBD1. V shed 3 bases and J 3 bases; nucleotides not matched to a gene: 10. Germline V lookup: CDR1 GTSNPN, CDR2 SVGIG (reference sequence). The CDR3 is 17 amino acids. For the CDR3, the DNA is TGTGCCTGGAGGGGCCCCCCGGGACAGGGGGCGACAGATACGCAGTATTTT. Translated, it gives CAWRGPPGQGATDTQYF.

The chain uses TRBV30 and TRBJ2-1; TRBD2 might be the D (6 bases). V was pared by 1 base and J by 2 bases, with 9 bases between. The CDR3 contains 14 residues. CDR1 is GTSNPN and CDR2 is SVGIG in the germline V gene (reference sequence). This CDR3 reads CAWSGGDPYNEQFF. The DNA of the CDR3 is TGTGCCTGGAGTGGGGGGGACCCCTACAATGAGCAGTTCTTC.

The chain combines TRBV7-9 with TRBJ1-2; possibly TRBD1 for D (5 bases). Germline V gene sequence: CDR1 SEHNR, CDR2 FQNEAQ (reference sequence). The CDR3 covers 15 residues. Trimming stripped 1 base from V and 4 bases from J, with 13 bases between. The CDR3 coding sequence is TGTGCCAGCAGCTTAGATTCCGACAGCCCCTATGGCTACACCTTC. Encoded protein: CASSLDSDSPYGYTF.

The rearrangement joins TRBV27 to TRBJ2-7; TRBD2 agrees at 8 bases. Per germline, CDR1 MNHEY and CDR2 SMNVEV (reference sequence). Trimming at V came to 6 bases and at J to 4 bases, leaving 5 bases not matched to a gene. The CDR3 is 13 residues long. CDR3 residues: CASRAGGRYEQYF. CDR3 sequence (DNA): TGTGCCAGCAGGGCGGGAGGAAGGTACGAGCAGTACTTC.

The genes are TRBV27 and TRBJ2-7, with D possibly being TRBD2 (6 bases). From germline, CDR1 is MNHEY and CDR2 SMNVEV (reference sequence). V lost 5 bases and J 3 bases, leaving 14 bases between the germline ends. This CDR3 comprises 14 residues. Here the CDR3 reads CASSVDSGLYEQYF. DNA for the CDR3: TGTGCCAGCAGTGTCGATAGCGGACTCTACGAGCAGTACTTC.

The chain joins TRBV30 to TRBJ2-6, with D unclear. The CDR3 has 13 residues. CDR1 and CDR2 from the germline V gene are GTSNPN and SVGIG (reference sequence). V was shortened by 3 bases and J by 0 bases, with 3 bases between the two germline ends. CDR3 nucleotide sequence: TGTGCCTGGAGGATCTCTGGGGCCAACGTCCTGACTTTC. This codes for CAWRISGANVLTF.

The chain uses TRBV18 and TRBJ2-5; 8 bases are shared with TRBD1. Unmatched junction bases numbered 8, after V lost 3 bases and J lost 5 bases. This CDR3 is 15 amino acids long. Per the germline V gene, CDR1 is KGHSH and CDR2 is LQKENI. The CDR3 DNA sequence: TGTGCCAGCTCACCTTCAGGGGGCTTGCTGGAGACCCAGTACTTC. Protein product: CASSPSGGLLETQYF. The full variable domain, in which reference TRBV18 and TRBJ2-5 provide the parts outside the CDR3, is NAGVMQNPRHLVRRRGQEARLRCSPMKGHSHVYWYRQLPEEGLKFMVYLQKENIIDESGMPKERFSAEFPKEGPSILRIQQVVRGDSAAYFCASSPSGGLLETQYFGPGTRLLVL.

V is TRBV29-1 and J is TRBJ1-1, with D tentatively TRBD1 (5 bases). The CDR3 extends over 13 amino acids. Trimming shortened V by 8 bases and J by 5 bases, and 18 bases separated the two germline ends. Germline CDR1 and CDR2: SQVTM and ANQGSEA. Written as DNA, the CDR3 is TGCAGCCCCCTGGGGCAGGGTGGAACTGAAGCTTTCTTT. It specifies CSPLGQGGTEAFF.

The V call is TRBV6-5, the J call TRBJ2-5; 10 positions agree with TRBD1. CDR1 and CDR2 (germline): MNHEY, SVGAGI. There are 16 residues in the CDR3. Trimming at V came to 2 bases and at J to 5 bases, leaving 8 bases not matched to a gene. The CDR3 sequence is CASSYGFDRGRETQYF. The CDR3 nucleotides read TGTGCCAGCAGTTACGGGTTTGACAGGGGGCGGGAGACCCAGTACTTC.

The chain couples TRBV19 to TRBJ1-5, with D hard to call. V lost 5 bases to trimming and J lost 0 bases, with 8 bases between them. The CDR3 loop spans 14 amino acids. Looked up from germline, CDR1 is LNHDA and CDR2 is SQIVND (reference sequence). The CDR3 loop reads CASSGGLSNQPQHF. The CDR3 nucleotides read TGTGCCAGTAGTGGCGGGCTTAGCAATCAGCCCCAGCATTTT.

This clone was found once. This chain links TRBV18 with TRBJ1-1; no clear D gene. Germline loops: CDR1 KGHSH, CDR2 LQKENI. This CDR3 contains 14 residues. V lost 1 base, J lost 0 bases, and 6 bases lay in between. The CDR3 DNA reads TGTGCCAGCTCACCACGGGCTTTGAACACTGAAGCTTTCTTT. Protein sequence: CASSPRALNTEAFF.

The CDR3 nucleotides read TGTGCCAGCAGGGATCGGGACAGGGCCTTTCCTGAAGCTTTCTTT. Encoded protein: CASRDRDRAFPEAFF. V and J are TRBV6-5 and TRBJ1-1, with TRBD1 matching 9 bases. CDR3 length equals 15 residues. CDR1 MNHEY and CDR2 SVGAGI come from the germline V gene. V lost 6 bases to trimming and J lost 6 bases; unmatched junction nucleotides: 11.

The rearrangement uses TRBV5-8 and TRBJ1-6; 8 bases agree with TRBD1. The ends lost 1 base at V and 5 bases at J; junction bases unmatched: 2. Germline values: CDR1 SGHTS, CDR2 YDEGEE. The CDR3 length is 15 residues. The CDR3 DNA reads as TGTGCCAGCAGCTTGCGGACAGGGAATAATTCACCCCTCCACTTT. Its translation: CASSLRTGNNSPLHF.

The gene calls are TRBV19 and TRBJ2-7, with D perhaps given as TRBD1 or TRBD2 (5 bases each). Germline CDR1 and CDR2: LNHDA and SQIVND (reference sequence). There are 14 residues in the CDR3. The V and J ends lost 8 bases and 3 bases respectively, with 17 bases between them. The CDR3 DNA sequence: TGTGCCAGTCCAAAAAGGGGACGGATCTACGAGCAGTACTTC. Encoded protein: CASPKRGRIYEQYF. Filled out from reference TRBV19 and TRBJ2-7, the complete variable domain reads DGGITQSPKYLFRKEGQNVTLSCEQNLNHDAMYWYRQDPGQGLRLIYYSQIVNDFQKGDIAEGYSVSREKKESFPLTVTSAQKNPTAFYLCASPKRGRIYEQYFGPGTRLTVT.

This chain links TRBV19 with TRBJ1-6; a possible D gene is TRBD1 (6 bases). Looked up from germline, CDR1 is LNHDA and CDR2 is SQIVND (reference sequence). V was cut by 7 bases and J by 7 bases, with 20 bases left in between. The CDR3 contains 16 residues. The CDR3 loop reads CASNQGGGGQNSPLHF. The CDR3 DNA is TGTGCCAGTAACCAAGGTGGGGGGGGGCAGAATTCACCCCTCCACTTT.

This clone has a single count. The chain carries TRBV11-2 and TRBJ2-1; tentative D call: TRBD2 (6 bases). V lost 7 bases to trimming and J lost 4 bases, with 14 bases between them. The CDR3 covers 14 residues. Germline lookup yields CDR1 SGHAT and CDR2 FQNNGV. The CDR3 DNA follows: TGTGCCAGCATGGAGGTCCGGGGGTACAATGAGCAGTTCTTC. Encoded protein: CASMEVRGYNEQFF.

This chain links TRBV6-5 with TRBJ1-5; no clear D. The CDR3 covers 15 residues. V was cut by 3 bases and J by 2 bases, with 11 bases left in between. Germline-derived CDR1 and CDR2 are MNHEY and SVGAGI. CDR3: CASSYSVQGNQPQHF. The CDR3 DNA is TGTGCCAGCAGTTATAGCGTGCAGGGCAATCAGCCCCAGCATTTT.

V is TRBV25-1 and J is TRBJ2-1; 7 bases are shared with TRBD2. Germline CDR1 reads MGHDK; CDR2 reads SYGVNS. Losses at the gene ends were 7 bases for V and 3 bases for J; bases not matched to a gene: 6. This CDR3 spans 14 amino acids. The CDR3 region is CASIPAGDYNEQFF. CDR3 coding DNA: TGTGCCAGCATCCCTGCGGGAGACTACAATGAGCAGTTCTTC. Combining the CDR3 with reference TRBV25-1 and TRBJ2-1 gives the whole variable domain EADIYQTPRYLVIGTGKKITLECSQTMGHDKMYWYQQDPGMELHLIHYSYGVNSTEKGDLSSESTVSRIRTEHFPLTLESARPSHTSQYLCASIPAGDYNEQFFGPGTRLTVL.

This clone appeared a single time. The CDR3 region has the DNA TGTGCCAGCAGCTTACGGGGCTCCTATAATTCACCCCTCCACTTT. Encoded protein: CASSLRGSYNSPLHF. V usage is TRBV5-6 and J usage is TRBJ1-6; D is undetermined. V was clipped by 2 bases and J by 0 bases, with 6 bases between them. The CDR3 loop spans 15 amino acids. Looked up from germline, CDR1 is SGHDT and CDR2 is YYEEEE.

The genes are TRBV5-6 and TRBJ1-2, with unresolved D. In germline, CDR1 is SGHDT, CDR2 YYEEEE. The CDR3 consists of 16 residues. V was shortened by 1 base and J by 10 bases, with 23 bases between the two germline ends. CDR3 in amino acids: CASSLIGKGPDADYTF. DNA for the CDR3: TGTGCCAGCAGCTTGATAGGGAAAGGACCAGACGCTGACTACACCTTC.

Here the CDR3 reads CASSLERGNYNEQFF. CDR3 DNA sequence: TGTGCCAGCAGCTTAGAGCGGGGCAACTACAATGAGCAGTTCTTC. V and J are TRBV11-2 and TRBJ2-1, with D perhaps TRBD2 (6 bases). V lost 0 bases to trimming and J lost 3 bases, with 9 bases between them. Per germline, CDR1 SGHAT and CDR2 FQNNGV. This CDR3 has 15 residues.